What follows describes a single T cell receptor beta chain. Its specificity is not known. TCRdb reanalysed the 5' RACE reads using MiXCR and keeps one entry per CDR3 protein. The table has approximately 89,000 distinct CDR3 sequences, 20% to 25% seen once. V was cut by 4 bases and J by 4 bases, with 14 bases left in between. CDR3 size: 15 residues. CDR1 SGHTA and CDR2 FQGNSA come from the germline V gene. The data are from a study of T-cell memory formation after mild COVID-19. Study-level findings and limits: The appearance of some responding clones in pre-infection memory suggested that cross-reactive memory joined.

This chain joins TRBV7-2 and TRBJ2-1; D is unresolved. The sequence was obtained from a young man who had mild COVID-19 (a few samples of this study predate the infection). Cell type and time point are not known. The sample comprised PBMCs or a T cell subset sorted from them (not recorded which). The CDR3 protein is CASSSVRATYNEQFF. Written as DNA, the CDR3 is TGTGCCAGCAGCTCGGTCCGGGCGACATACAATGAGCAGTTCTTC.